The 17 T cell receptor beta chains below all came from one sample that was sequenced in a study of blood T cell repertoires in COVID-19. Sequencing was performed with immunoSEQ multiplex PCR; in TCRdb, only in-frame clones are kept and a portion is missing. This repertoire shows fewer than 350,000 clones, roughly nine tenths found once; its top ten account for about 6.1%. The sample taken for sequencing was PBMCs or T cells enriched from blood (not recorded which). These receptors were obtained from a woman in her thirties or forties who had recovered from COVID-19.

The chain uses TRBV7-6 and TRBJ2-7; possible D gene TRBD1, 6 bases. Trimming stripped 4 bases from V and 3 bases from J, with 16 bases between. Germline lookup yields CDR1 SGHVS and CDR2 FNYEAQ. The CDR3 has 15 residues. The DNA for the CDR3 is TGTGCCAGCAGCTCGCTTAGGGGGAATTTCTACGAGCAGTACTTC. This gives the protein CASSSLRGNFYEQYF.

The table lists this clone with a count of one. The chain has TRBV4-2 and TRBJ2-5, with 9 positions matching TRBD1. The trim removed 2 bases at V and 3 bases at J, leaving 13 bases unmatched. The CDR3 consists of 18 residues. From germline, CDR1 is LGHNA and CDR2 YNFKEQ. This chain's CDR3 is CASSQNGQGPRGKETQYF. Written as DNA, the CDR3 is TGTGCCAGCAGCCAAAACGGACAGGGGCCGAGAGGAAAAGAGACCCAGTACTTC.

J is TRBJ1-2 and V is TRBV18; D is uncertain. Looked up from germline, CDR1 is KGHSH and CDR2 is LQKENI. CDR3 length equals 15 residues. With 2 bases removed from V and 7 bases from J, the gap between germline ends came to 17 bases. The CDR3 loop reads CASSPYERESFGYTF. The CDR3, as DNA: TGTGCCAGCTCACCATACGAGAGAGAATCCTTTGGCTACACCTTC.

The V and J genes are TRBV7-9 and TRBJ1-4; 8 bases fit TRBD1. The germline gives CDR1 SEHNR, CDR2 FQNEAQ (reference sequence). There are 16 residues in the CDR3. The ends lost 5 bases at V and 5 bases at J; junction bases unmatched: 10. CDR3 in DNA: TGTGCCAGCAGCCTGCGACAGGGGCCGTTCAATGAAAAACTGTTTTTT. Translation: CASSLRQGPFNEKLFF.

This CDR3 reads CAWSASGLPTDTQYF. CDR3 bases: TGTGCCTGGAGTGCTAGCGGACTACCGACAGATACGCAGTATTTT. The chain recombines TRBV30 with TRBJ2-3; TRBD2 agrees at 7 bases. After removal of 1 base from V and 3 bases from J, the junction contained 7 bases not matched to a gene. The CDR3 has 15 residues. CDR1 is GTSNPN, CDR2 SVGIG, per germline (reference sequence).

The rearrangement joins TRBV9 to TRBJ2-2, with 7 positions matching TRBD1. With 3 bases clipped from V and 6 bases from J, the junction kept 5 bases outside the gene matches. CDR1 SGDLS and CDR2 YYNGEE come from the germline V gene. The CDR3 has 14 amino acids. CDR3 protein: CASSGQGVAGELFF. CDR3 bases: TGTGCCAGCAGCGGGCAGGGGGTCGCCGGGGAGCTGTTTTTT.

The chain recombines TRBV7-3 with TRBJ2-2, with TRBD1 matching 10 bases. CDR3 length equals 18 residues. The V gene end was trimmed by 4 bases and the J gene end by 3 bases; junction bases not matched to a gene: 11. Germline CDR1 and CDR2: SGHTA and FQGTGA. CDR3 loop: CASSSETGGGFYTGELFF. DNA of the CDR3: TGTGCCAGCAGCTCCGAGACAGGGGGCGGGTTTTACACCGGGGAGCTGTTTTTT.

This clone was counted between two and nine times. The chain uses TRBV9 and TRBJ1-1, with 7 bases that match TRBD1. This CDR3 region has 15 residues. The V and J ends lost 1 base and 0 bases, in that order; junction bases with no gene match: 3. Germline lookup yields CDR1 SGDLS and CDR2 YYNGEE. In DNA, the CDR3 is TGTGCCAGCAGCGTACAGGGACAGATGAACACTGAAGCTTTCTTT. It yields the protein CASSVQGQMNTEAFF.

The chain couples TRBV11-3 to TRBJ2-1, with D perhaps matching TRBD1 (8 bases). The CDR3 is 16 residues long. Germline lookup yields CDR1 SGHNT and CDR2 YENEEA. With 4 bases removed from V and 6 bases from J, the gap between germline ends came to 19 bases. CDR3 in amino acids: CASSYRGGEHSNEQFF. CDR3 DNA: TGTGCCAGCAGCTACAGGGGGGGAGAACACAGCAATGAGCAGTTCTTC.

V usage is TRBV11-2 and J usage is TRBJ2-7; 12 bases map to TRBD2. Per germline, CDR1 SGHAT and CDR2 FQNNGV. CDR3 length equals 16 residues. Trimming cost V 5 bases and J 7 bases; bases outside gene matches: 12. CDR3 nucleotides: TGTGCCAGCAGCCGTTTCCGGACTAGCGGGATCGATGAGCAGTACTTC. Protein product: CASSRFRTSGIDEQYF.

The V call is TRBV15, the J call TRBJ1-3; D is unclear. CDR1 and CDR2 from the germline V gene are LNHNV and YYDKDF (reference sequence). This CDR3 region has 15 residues. Trimming left V 0 bases short and J 2 bases short, with 8 bases between. CDR3 in DNA: TGTGCCACCAGCAGAGATCAACAGACTGGAAACACCATATATTTT. Translating gives CATSRDQQTGNTIYF. The complete variable domain, with remaining parts taken from reference TRBV15 and TRBJ1-3, reads DAMVIQNPRYQVTQFGKPVTLSCSQTLNHNVMYWYQQKSSQAPKLLFHYYDKDFNNEADTPDNFQSRRPNTSFCFLDIRSPGLGDTAMYLCATSRDQQTGNTIYFGEGSWLTVV.

This chain connects TRBV6-5 to TRBJ1-4; D is unclear. There are 13 residues in the CDR3. Trimming stripped 5 bases from V and 3 bases from J, with 7 bases between. The germline gives CDR1 MNHEY, CDR2 SVGAGI. The CDR3 DNA reads TGTGCCAGCAGTAGACACGCTAATGAAAAACTGTTTTTT. This encodes CASSRHANEKLFF.

This clone was detected a few times. This chain connects TRBV4-1 to TRBJ2-3; a possible D gene is TRBD2 (5 bases). Germline CDR1 reads MGHRA; CDR2 reads YSYEKL. The V end lost 1 base, the J end lost 2 bases, and 10 bases lay between the germline ends. CDR3 length: 15 amino acids. The CDR3 is CASSQGTYYTDTQYF. CDR3 nucleotide sequence: TGCGCCAGCAGCCAAGGGACTTATTACACAGATACGCAGTATTTT.

V gene TRBV28 combines with J gene TRBJ2-1, with 7 nucleotides matching TRBD2. V lost 5 bases, J lost 7 bases, and 11 bases stayed unmatched. This CDR3 has 15 amino acids. Germline assignment: CDR1 MDHEN and CDR2 SYDVKM. The CDR3, as DNA: TGTGCCAGCAGTACCCTAGCGGAGAGTTGGAATGAGCAGTTCTTC. Amino acid sequence: CASSTLAESWNEQFF.

The V and J genes are TRBV14 and TRBJ1-2; 7 bases agree with TRBD1. Trimming took 1 base from V and 6 from J; bases not matched to a gene: 11. The CDR3 has 16 residues. CDR1 and CDR2 (germline): SGHDN, FVKESK. The CDR3 sequence: CASSQVRGQVGDGYTF. The CDR3 DNA reads as TGTGCCAGCAGCCAAGTACGCGGACAGGTGGGGGATGGCTACACCTTC.

The CDR3 spells CASSLEQGLEAPNEQFF. The CDR3, as DNA: TGTGCCAGCAGCCTAGAACAGGGTCTAGAGGCCCCCAATGAGCAGTTCTTC. This chain uses TRBV4-2 with TRBJ2-1; maybe TRBD1 (6 bases). The CDR3 sequence is 17 residues long. Trimming pared 4 bases from V and 6 bases from J, leaving 22 bases between. Germline V lookup: CDR1 LGHNA, CDR2 YNFKEQ.

The chain joins TRBV6-5 to TRBJ1-2, with 9 nucleotides matching TRBD1. Germline V gene sequence: CDR1 MNHEY, CDR2 SVGAGI. This CDR3 is built from 14 residues. V lost 2 bases, J lost 7 bases, and 5 bases stayed unmatched. The chain's CDR3 is CASSYGGTGSGYTF. The CDR3 region has the DNA TGTGCCAGCAGTTACGGTGGGACAGGGTCTGGCTACACCTTC.